A single sample is the source of the 22 T cell receptor beta chains below, sequenced in a study of identical twins. TCRdb itself ran the 5' RACE reads through MiXCR, one entry per CDR3 protein. The table records approximately 700,000 distinct CDR3 sequences, 5.5% to 6.5% of them present only once. The sequenced sample consisted of naive T cells sorted from blood. All receptors derive from a young man in good health.

The chain recombines TRBV7-3 with TRBJ2-3, with TRBD2 identical over 9 bases. The CDR3 runs to 15 residues. The germline V gene has CDR1 SGHTA and CDR2 FQGTGA. The junction had 9 bases not matched to a gene; V was cut back by 5 bases and J by 6 bases. The CDR3 coding sequence is TGTGCCAGCAGCAGTAGCGGGAGCGCGGGGGATACGCAGTATTTT. Translating gives CASSSSGSAGDTQYF.

This chain joins TRBV7-9 and TRBJ2-1, with a weak D call TRBD2 (6 bases). V lost 5 bases and J 5 bases, leaving 16 bases between the germline ends. Germline-derived CDR1 and CDR2 are SEHNR and FQNEAQ (reference sequence). The CDR3 is 15 residues long. The CDR3 DNA follows: TGTGCCAGCAGCCCCTGGAGTAGCGGAGACAATGAGCAGTTCTTC. Translated: CASSPWSSGDNEQFF.

This clonotype was seen many times. The rearrangement links TRBV6-1 to TRBJ2-1; 11 bases are shared with TRBD2. J lost 8 bases, V lost 8 bases, and 8 bases had no gene match. Germline CDR1 reads MNHNS; CDR2 reads SASEGT. The CDR3 spans 14 residues. This chain's CDR3 is CASQIAGGPYEQFF. Written as DNA, the CDR3 is TGTGCCAGCCAAATAGCGGGAGGGCCATATGAGCAGTTCTTC.

This chain's CDR3 is CASSKWGRVRGMEQYV. In DNA, the CDR3 is TGTGCCAGCAGCAAATGGGGGCGGGTGCGGGGGATGGAGCAGTACGTC. The chain is built from TRBV21-1 and TRBJ2-7; the tabulated D call, TRBD1, remains unverified against the DNA. TRBV21-1 is flagged as a pseudogene. The CDR3 contains 16 residues.

The chain joins TRBV6-2 or TRBV6-3 to TRBJ2-4; no reliable D call. Deletions cut 4 bases from V and 4 bases from J, with 8 bases between. CDR1 is MNHEY and CDR2 is SVGEGT in the germline V gene. The CDR3 extends over 13 amino acids. CDR3 sequence: CASSSPGKNIQYF. The CDR3 DNA reads as TGTGCCAGCAGTTCTCCCGGAAAAAACATTCAGTACTTC.

This clonotype occurred many times. The CDR3 sequence is CASSQALGRGLGTGELFF. The CDR3 region has the DNA TGTGCCAGCAGCCAAGCATTGGGCCGAGGTTTGGGCACCGGGGAGCTGTTTTTT. This rearrangement joins TRBV3-1 to TRBJ2-2; the D is unclear. V lost 1 base, J lost 4 bases, and 19 bases lay in between. The CDR3 extends over 18 amino acids. CDR1 and CDR2 (germline): LGHDT, YNNKEL (reference sequence).

This clonotype was seen at least ten times. The chain joins TRBV5-6 to TRBJ2-1; the match to TRBD1 covers 8 bases. There are 19 residues in the CDR3. Trimming at V came to 0 bases and at J to 6 bases, leaving 17 bases not matched to a gene. Germline V gene lookup returns CDR1 SGHDT and CDR2 YYEEEE. The CDR3 reads CASSLADRAATPKPNEQFF. The CDR3 DNA reads as TGTGCCAGCAGCTTGGCGGACAGGGCAGCTACCCCCAAACCCAATGAGCAGTTCTTC. The full variable domain, its missing parts supplied by reference TRBV5-6 and TRBJ2-1, is DAGVTQSPTHLIKTRGQQVTLRCSPKSGHDTVSWYQQALGQGPQFIFQYYEEEERQRGNFPDRFSGHQFPNYSSELNVNALLLGDSALYLCASSLADRAATPKPNEQFFGPGTRLTVL.

In this sample, this clonotype turned up many times. This chain links TRBV29-1 with TRBJ2-7; 9 bases align to TRBD2. From germline, CDR1 is SQVTM and CDR2 ANQGSEA. Germline trimming cut 1 base from V and 0 bases from J; bases unmatched to any gene: 4. This CDR3 comprises 15 residues. The CDR3 DNA reads as TGCAGCGTTGAAGGACTAGCGGCTAGCTCCTACGAGCAGTACTTC. It yields the protein CSVEGLAASSYEQYF.

This clonotype appeared many times. The genes are TRBV20-1 and TRBJ2-5; 7 nucleotides match TRBD2. The germline gives CDR1 DFQATT, CDR2 SNEGSKA (reference sequence). The CDR3 length is 15 residues. The V segment lost 1 base and the J segment 2 bases; nucleotides outside the gene matches: 7. The CDR3 protein is CSARATSEIQETQYF. CDR3 coding DNA: TGCAGTGCTAGAGCTACTAGCGAAATACAAGAGACCCAGTACTTC.

This clonotype showed up many times. The chain carries TRBV10-3 and TRBJ2-3; D remains unclear. V shed 4 bases and J shed 2 bases, with 10 bases lying between them. The CDR3 is 14 residues long. The germline CDR1 and CDR2 sequences are ENHRY and SYGVKD. CDR3 sequence: CAISVRQHTDTQYF. The CDR3 DNA is TGTGCCATCAGTGTTCGGCAGCACACAGATACGCAGTATTTT.

This clonotype appeared many times. V usage is TRBV11-2 and J usage is TRBJ2-7; D gene uncertain. Germline V CDR1 and CDR2: SGHAT, FQNNGV. The CDR3 has 11 amino acids. V lost 2 bases and J 5 bases, leaving 4 bases between the germline ends. The CDR3 spells CASSLYDEQYV. In DNA form, the CDR3 reads TGTGCCAGCAGCTTATATGACGAGCAGTACGTC.

This clonotype came up a few times. The chain couples TRBV25-1 to TRBJ2-7, with D hard to call. V lost 0 bases and J 5 bases, leaving 17 bases between the germline ends. This CDR3 is built from 16 residues. Germline CDR1 MGHDK, CDR2 SYGVNS. The CDR3 coding sequence is TGTGCCAGCAGTGAATATAATGGGAAAACTCGAAACGAGCAGTACTTC. Its translation: CASSEYNGKTRNEQYF.

This clonotype was recorded many times. The chain joins TRBV6-2 or TRBV6-3 to TRBJ2-1; 9 positions match TRBD2. The V gene end was trimmed by 0 bases and the J gene end by 4 bases; junction bases not matched to a gene: 4. Germline CDR1 and CDR2: MNHEY and SVGEGT. The CDR3 contains 16 residues. CDR3 sequence (DNA): TGTGCCAGCAGTTACTCGAGGACTAGCGTATACAATGAGCAGTTCTTC. Encoded protein: CASSYSRTSVYNEQFF.

This clonotype was recorded at least ten times. The chain carries TRBV5-1 and TRBJ2-1; D not certain. V lost 4 bases, J lost 7 bases, and 9 bases lay in between. The CDR3 is 12 amino acids. CDR1 and CDR2 (germline): SGHRS, YFSETQ. The CDR3 DNA reads as TGCGCCAGCAGCCGAACCAGGAATGAGCAGTTCTTC. It encodes CASSRTRNEQFF.

The count of this clonotype is one. The CDR3 end shows no conserved phenylalanine or tryptophan, and so a read error is likely. The DNA is left out, because the CDR3 cannot be placed on it with certainty; the CDR3 is given as TCRdb lists it. The rearrangement uses TRBV12-3 or TRBV12-4 and TRBJ2-1; the tabulated D call, TRBD2, remains unverified against the DNA. The CDR3 sequence runs 12 residues, both termini included. This CDR3 reads CASAGLAGGAGV.

This clonotype was seen repeatedly, ten times or more. V gene TRBV18 combines with J gene TRBJ2-7; D is uncertain. The CDR3 runs 12 residues. Germline-derived CDR1 and CDR2 are KGHSH and LQKENI. Trimming shortened V by 3 bases and J by 4 bases, and 7 bases separated the two germline ends. CDR3 protein: CASSPTGYEQYV. The CDR3 DNA sequence: TGTGCCAGCTCACCGACCGGTTACGAGCAGTACGTC.

This clonotype occurred many times. V and J are TRBV10-3 and TRBJ1-6; weak D call: TRBD1 (5 bases). V was shortened by 3 bases and J by 9 bases, with 12 bases between the two germline ends. The CDR3 covers 14 residues. The germline gives CDR1 ENHRY, CDR2 SYGVKD. The CDR3 nucleotides read TGTGCCATCAGTGAATGGGGGAGGACTTCACCCCTCCACTTT. Protein sequence: CAISEWGRTSPLHF.

This clonotype was detected many times. The gene calls are TRBV7-8 and TRBJ2-1; 10 positions match TRBD2. The CDR3 has 16 residues. In germline, CDR1 is SGHVS, CDR2 FQNEAQ. After removal of 5 bases from V and 7 bases from J, the junction contained 11 bases not matched to a gene. The CDR3 DNA reads as TGTGCCAGCAGCGACATAACTAGCGGGAAGAAGAATGAGCAGTTCTTC. It encodes CASSDITSGKKNEQFF. Full variable domain (outside the CDR3, taken from reference TRBV7-8 and TRBJ2-1): GAGVSQSPRYKVAKRGQDVALRCDPISGHVSLFWYQQALGQGPEFLTYFQNEAQLDKSGLPSDRFFAERPEGSVSTLKIQRTQQEDSAVYLCASSDITSGKKNEQFFGPGTRLTVL.

This rearrangement joins TRBV2 to TRBJ1-1, with D unresolved. The CDR3 sequence is 13 residues long. Trimming took off 4 bases at V and 0 bases at J, with 6 bases between the two ends. CDR1 is SNHLY, CDR2 FYNNEI, per germline. This CDR3 is CASSGAMNTEAFF. The CDR3, as DNA: TGTGCCAGCAGTGGCGCCATGAACACTGAAGCTTTCTTT.

This clonotype was counted ten times or more. V and J are TRBV6-6 and TRBJ2-7, with D possibly being TRBD2 (6 bases). The CDR3 runs 13 residues. The V gene lost 2 bases and the J gene lost 7 bases, with 12 bases spanning the gap. Per germline, CDR1 MNHNY and CDR2 SVGAGI (reference sequence). This chain's CDR3 is CASSYTAGREQYV. DNA for the CDR3: TGTGCCAGCAGTTACACGGCGGGAAGGGAGCAGTACGTC.

Remarks on this clonotype: Since a much larger clone is just one base distant, this may be a read error. The CDR3 bases are TGCGCCAGCAGCCCCGGGACTAGCGGGAGTATTAATCAGCAGTTCTTC. Its protein is CASSPGTSGSINQQFF. V and J are TRBV5-1 and TRBJ2-1; 14 bases fit TRBD2. The CDR3 covers 16 residues. CDR1 is SGHRS, CDR2 YFSETQ, per germline. J lost 11 bases, V lost 4 bases, and 11 bases had no gene match.

This clonotype was detected a few times. This chain uses TRBV18 with TRBJ2-3; 13 nucleotides line up with TRBD2. The germline CDR1 and CDR2 sequences are KGHSH and LQKENI. CDR3 size: 17 residues. V trimming: 2 bases; J trimming: 5 bases; junction bases outside the gene matches: 7. The CDR3 DNA reads as TGTGCCAGCTCACCAACAGGACTAGCGGGAGTTGGAGATACGCAGTATTTT. This gives the protein CASSPTGLAGVGDTQYF.